The present T cell receptor (beta chain) was sequenced within a study of early T cells in non-severe SARS-CoV-2 infection. Overall study context: Chains stayed unpaired after sequencing of bulk RNA from unsorted whole blood.

TCRdb re-analysed the 5' RACE reads in MiXCR, keeping a single row per CDR3 protein. In the table there are approximately 100,000 distinct CDR3 sequences, 14% of which are singletons. This clonotype appeared a few times. Its antigen is currently unknown. Points from the study as a whole: In VDJdb matching, anti-spike CD8 responses were favored while private and CD4 specificities went missing.

This CDR3 contains 15 residues. Germline CDR1 reads MGHDK; CDR2 reads SYGVNS. With 5 bases removed from V and 0 bases from J, the gap between germline ends came to 12 bases. Sequenced material: whole blood. The source of this sequence is an adult who was a healthcare worker with PCR-confirmed SARS-CoV-2 infection or an uninfected control (not recorded which). The chain joins TRBV25-1 to TRBJ2-3, with D tentatively TRBD2 (7 bases). CDR3 nucleotides: TGTGCCAGCAGTAGGACAGCGGGGAGCACAGATACGCAGTATTTT. Its translation: CASSRTAGSTDTQYF.